The clone carrying this T cell receptor (beta chain) was detected only once. Its antigen remains unidentified. The data belong to a study of T cell repertoires in cytomegalovirus infection. Overall study: Shared public TCR beta signatures pointed to both CMV infection and a matching HLA type.

J lost 7 bases, V lost 2 bases, and 5 bases had no gene match. CDR1 and CDR2 (germline): LNHNV, YYDKDF (reference sequence). The CDR3 has 15 amino acids. Each CDR3 protein gets one entry after TCRdb re-called the reads with MiXCR. The sample yields just under 500,000 distinct CDR3 sequences, around a third seen once. Whole-study findings and limits: HLA-C-restricted CMV clonotypes gave the most frequent clonotype in two of eight donors. Public TCR beta family frequency separated CMV-and-HLA carriers, including in an independent cohort.

The sequence was collected from a human donor in good health (CMV status not recorded). Some clones in this sample may be carry-over from other donors' samples. V is TRBV15 and J is TRBJ2-1, with 10 bases that match TRBD1. This specimen consisted of cultured PBMCs, obtained from culture after CMV antigen stimulation. CDR3: CATSRTGTGVNEQFF. The CDR3 nucleotides read TGTGCCACCAGCAGAACCGGGACAGGGGTGAATGAGCAGTTCTTC.